Ten or more counts support the clone carrying this T cell receptor (beta chain). What it binds is unknown. This CDR3 region has 13 residues. V lost 2 bases and J 4 bases, leaving 9 bases between the germline ends. Germline-derived CDR1 and CDR2 are MDHEN and SYDVKM. The source of the sample is a study of T cells in Graves' hyperthyroidism and ophthalmopathy. Notes on the study in general: Also found in blood were most expanded thyroid clonotypes above 0.001.

Amplification of TCR beta CDR3 regions used RNA as the template. The study used the HTBI primer set for a first-round RT-PCR of the TCR CDR3. TCRdb re-analysed the multiplex PCR reads in MiXCR, keeping a single row per CDR3 protein. The sample has 310,000 or so distinct CDR3 sequences, approximately 15% seen once. Disease duration was under 3 months in the ophthalmopathy patients, who also had a Clinical Activity Score of at least 3 and a NOSPECS grade of at least 4. Out of approximately 9.9 ml of fresh peripheral blood came the PBMCs. This clonotype was sampled from a woman aged 55-70 years with Graves' ophthalmopathy. V gene TRBV28 combines with J gene TRBJ2-7; no definite D call. Sequenced: blood. The CDR3 coding sequence is TGTGCCAGCAGTTTAATCAAGGCATACGAGCAGTACTTC. This sequence encodes CASSLIKAYEQYF.